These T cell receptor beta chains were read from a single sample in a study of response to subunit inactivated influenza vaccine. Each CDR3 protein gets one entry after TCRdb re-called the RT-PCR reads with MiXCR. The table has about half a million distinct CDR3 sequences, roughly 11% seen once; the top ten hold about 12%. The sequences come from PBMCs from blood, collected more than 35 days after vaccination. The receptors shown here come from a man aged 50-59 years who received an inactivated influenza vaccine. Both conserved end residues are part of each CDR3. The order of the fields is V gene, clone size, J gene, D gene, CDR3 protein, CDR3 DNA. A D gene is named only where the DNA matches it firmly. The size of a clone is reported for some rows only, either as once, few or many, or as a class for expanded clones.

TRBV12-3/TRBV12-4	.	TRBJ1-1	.	CASSLLGGGSAEAFF	TGTGCCAGCAGTTTATTGGGGGGTGGTAGCGCTGAAGCTTTCTTT
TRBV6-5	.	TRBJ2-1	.	CASSHRVGSNEQFF	TGTGCCAGCAGTCACCGTGTAGGCTCCAATGAGCAGTTCTTC
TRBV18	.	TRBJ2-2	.	CASSPNRGDAGELFF	TGTGCCAGCTCACCAAACAGAGGAGATGCCGGGGAGCTGTTTTTT
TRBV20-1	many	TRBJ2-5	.	CSANRRGGHQETQYF	TGCAGTGCTAACCGGAGGGGGGGACACCAAGAGACCCAGTACTTC
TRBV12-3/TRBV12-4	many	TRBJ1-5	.	CASSFSRQPDQPQHF	TGTGCCAGCAGTTTTTCACGACAGCCAGATCAGCCCCAGCATTTT
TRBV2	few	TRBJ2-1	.	CASRPRDLSANEQFF	TGTGCCAGCAGACCCCGGGACCTGTCGGCTAATGAGCAGTTCTTC
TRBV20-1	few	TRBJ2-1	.	CSARDPGSSNNEQFF	TGCAGTGCTAGAGATCCTGGGAGTAGCAACAATGAGCAGTTCTTC
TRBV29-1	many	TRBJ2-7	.	CSVGGVSGYEQYF	TGCAGCGTTGGGGGGGTCAGTGGCTACGAGCAGTACTTC
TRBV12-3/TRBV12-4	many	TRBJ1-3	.	CASRPDGYSGNTIYF	TGTGCCAGCAGACCTGACGGGTACTCTGGAAACACCATATATTTT
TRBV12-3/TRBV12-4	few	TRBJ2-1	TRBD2	CASSRPGLEDNEQFF	TGTGCCAGCAGTCGTCCGGGACTAGAAGACAATGAGCAGTTCTTC
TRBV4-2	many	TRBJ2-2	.	CASSQMQGGELFF	TGTGCCAGCAGCCAAATGCAGGGCGGGGAGCTGTTTTTT